What follows are 10 T cell receptor beta chains derived from one specimen sequenced in a study of post-analysis software for immune sequencing data. Findings and caveats of the study: Relative to controls, patients had about 5 TRBV segments at higher frequency, with TRBV5-6, TRBV5-1 and TRBV20-1 among these.

Every TCR beta cDNA library bore unique molecular identifiers. Each CDR3 protein gets one entry after TCRdb re-called the PCR reads with MiXCR. This table holds 820,000 or so distinct CDR3 sequences, under 70% found once. Their antigens remain unidentified. The sample was blood. These receptors all stem from a girl between 10 and 17 years old with multiple sclerosis.

The rearrangement joins TRBV12-3 or TRBV12-4 to TRBJ2-5, with 7 positions matching TRBD1. Near its end, the DNA agrees better with TRBJ2-7, so the J call may be wrong. This CDR3 has 13 amino acids. The DNA of the CDR3 is TGTGCCAGCAGTTTGGGACAGTATAACGAGCAGTACTTC. Amino acids: CASSLGQYNEQYF.

This clonotype showed up just a few times. The chain links TRBV2 to TRBJ2-7; TRBD2 might be the D (6 bases). Trimming shortened V by 6 bases and J by 3 bases, and 18 bases separated the two germline ends. CDR3 length: 15 amino acids. Per the germline V gene, CDR1 is SNHLY and CDR2 is FYNNEI. The CDR3 region is CASSDWTGTYYEQYF. The CDR3 coding sequence is TGTGCCAGCAGCGATTGGACCGGGACTTACTACGAGCAGTACTTC.

CDR3 region: CASGRPWDKTYEQYF. In DNA, the CDR3 is TGTGCTAGTGGCCGTCCCTGGGACAAAACCTACGAGCAGTACTTC. The rearrangement joins TRBV12-5 to TRBJ2-7; possibly TRBD1 for D (6 bases). Germline V CDR1 and CDR2: LGHNT, FRNRAP. The length of the CDR3 is 15 residues. Trimming took off 6 bases at V and 2 bases at J, with 17 bases between the two ends.

The chain is built from TRBV14 and TRBJ2-4, with TRBD2 matching over 12 bases. The end of the DNA is better explained by TRBJ2-7, so the J call may be wrong. CDR1 is SGHDN and CDR2 is FVKESK in the germline V gene. The CDR3 has 16 residues. CDR3 coding DNA: TGTGCCAGCAGCCCTGGACTAGCGGGGTCTCCCCACGAGCAGTACTTC. This encodes CASSPGLAGSPHEQYF.

This clonotype was found a few times. The rearrangement links TRBV12-3 or TRBV12-4 to TRBJ2-7; D is unresolved. The CDR3 covers 14 residues. Trimming stripped 3 bases from V and 5 bases from J, with 14 bases between. Written as DNA, the CDR3 is TGTGCCAGCAGTTTGGGCAGATCAGGCAACGAGCAGTACTTC. Translated, it gives CASSLGRSGNEQYF.

The rearrangement joins TRBV6-1 to TRBJ2-1; 9 nucleotides match TRBD2. This CDR3 spans 15 amino acids. Unmatched junction bases numbered 7, after V lost 4 bases and J lost 6 bases. Germline V lookup: CDR1 MNHNS, CDR2 SASEGT. DNA for the CDR3: TGTGCCAGCAGTGGGGGGACTAGCTGGGCCAATGAGCAGTTCTTC. Translating it yields CASSGGTSWANEQFF.

The V gene is TRBV20-1, the J gene TRBJ2-3; no clear D gene. V shed 6 bases and J shed 3 bases, with 13 bases lying between them. This CDR3 has 13 residues. Germline-derived CDR1 and CDR2 are DFQATT and SNEGSKA (reference sequence). The CDR3 sequence is CSAPPVMTDTQYF. CDR3 coding DNA: TGCAGTGCCCCCCCCGTCATGACAGATACGCAGTATTTT.

This clonotype was recorded a few times. V gene TRBV5-6 combines with J gene TRBJ2-1, with 9 positions matching TRBD2. Per germline, CDR1 SGHDT and CDR2 YYEEEE. Trimming removed 0 bases from V and 1 base from J; junction bases left unmatched: 2. This CDR3 has 16 residues. The CDR3 DNA sequence: TGTGCCAGCAGCTTGGAGGCGGGGGGGTCCTACAATGAGCAGTTCTTC. This sequence encodes CASSLEAGGSYNEQFF.

This chain connects TRBV29-1 to TRBJ2-7; 9 nucleotides match TRBD1. Matching the DNA end better, TRBJ2-5 makes the J call doubtful. Germline loops: CDR1 SQVTM, CDR2 ANQGSEA. CDR3 length: 14 residues. CDR3 sequence: CSVETGGYGETQYF. Here the CDR3 DNA reads TGCAGCGTTGAGACAGGGGGATACGGGGAGACCCAGTACTTC.

The chain carries TRBV5-4 and TRBJ2-1; 10 nucleotides line up with TRBD2. V was clipped by 3 bases and J by 10 bases; unmatched bases: 10. Germline CDR1 reads SGHNT; CDR2 reads YYREEE (reference sequence). The CDR3 totals 15 residues. DNA for the CDR3: TGTGCCAGCAGCTCCCAGAGCGGGAGGGCCAGCGAGCAGTTCTTC. As protein: CASSSQSGRASEQFF.